These T cell receptor beta chains were read from a single sample in a study of cytomegalovirus exposure and HLA in healthy donors. Some clones are missing from TCRdb's copy, which holds only in-frame ones; the method was immunoSEQ multiplex PCR. The table shows fewer than 70,000 clones, with more than 60% occurring only once. Sequencing used PBMCs. Source of these receptors: a male donor in good health and CMV-seropositive. CDR3s include the opening cysteine and the closing phenylalanine or tryptophan. A D gene is named only where the DNA matches it firmly. The size entry is marked missing in some rows and otherwise reads once, few, many or a size class.

CDR3 DNA: TGTGCCTGGAGCAGAGGTACGGCAATCTATGGCTACACCTTC
CDR3 protein: CAWSRGTAIYGYTF
D gene: -
V gene: TRBV30
clone size: once
J gene: TRBJ1-2

CDR3 DNA: TGTGCCAGTAGTAGGACAGGGGGCAATTACGAGCAGTACTTC
CDR3 protein: CASSRTGGNYEQYF
D gene: TRBD1
V gene: TRBV19
clone size: -
J gene: TRBJ2-7

CDR3 DNA: TGTGCCAGCAGTTTCAGGGTCGGGGAGACCCAGTACTTC
CDR3 protein: CASSFRVGETQYF
D gene: -
V gene: TRBV6-5
clone size: -
J gene: TRBJ2-5

CDR3 DNA: TGTGCCAGCACTGAGGGGGCGGGCTATGGCTACACCTTC
CDR3 protein: CASTEGAGYGYTF
D gene: TRBD1
V gene: TRBV6-1
clone size: -
J gene: TRBJ1-2

CDR3 DNA: TGCGCCAGCAGCCAAGCATCGGTTGGGACAGGGGCGAAGAACGAGCAGTACTTC
CDR3 protein: CASSQASVGTGAKNEQYF
D gene: TRBD1
V gene: TRBV4-3
clone size: -
J gene: TRBJ2-7

CDR3 DNA: TGTGCCAGCAGTAAAGACCGAGGCACCGGGGAGCTGTTTTTT
CDR3 protein: CASSKDRGTGELFF
D gene: -
V gene: TRBV6-5
clone size: -
J gene: TRBJ2-2

CDR3 DNA: TGTGCCAGCGGAACTAGCGGGGGGCAAGAGACCCAGTACTTC
CDR3 protein: CASGTSGGQETQYF
D gene: TRBD2
V gene: TRBV9
clone size: -
J gene: TRBJ2-5

CDR3 DNA: TGTGCCAGCAGCCTTACGACAGGGGGCATGGCGGAGACCCAGTACTTC
CDR3 protein: CASSLTTGGMAETQYF
D gene: TRBD1
V gene: TRBV5-4
clone size: once
J gene: TRBJ2-5

CDR3 DNA: TGTGCCAGCAGTCCTAGCGGGAGGTCCTACAATGAGCAGTTCTTC
CDR3 protein: CASSPSGRSYNEQFF
D gene: TRBD2
V gene: TRBV6-5
clone size: -
J gene: TRBJ2-1

CDR3 DNA: TGTGCCAGCAGTGAAGATTGGGGGCAGACTGGCTACACCTTC
CDR3 protein: CASSEDWGQTGYTF
D gene: -
V gene: TRBV2
clone size: -
J gene: TRBJ1-2

CDR3 DNA: TGTGCCAGCAGCCGGACAGGTGGCACAGATACGCAGTATTTT
CDR3 protein: CASSRTGGTDTQYF
D gene: TRBD1
V gene: TRBV7-9
clone size: -
J gene: TRBJ2-3

CDR3 DNA: TGTGCCAGCAGCGTTACACAGGGGGACTATGGCTACACCTTC
CDR3 protein: CASSVTQGDYGYTF
D gene: TRBD1
V gene: TRBV9
clone size: few
J gene: TRBJ1-2

CDR3 DNA: TGTGCCAGCAGCTCACAGCAGAACACCGGGGAGCTGTTTTTT
CDR3 protein: CASSSQQNTGELFF
D gene: -
V gene: TRBV7-9
clone size: -
J gene: TRBJ2-2

CDR3 DNA: TGTGCCAGCACTAAGGGGGCTGGTAGTCAGCCCCAGCATTTT
CDR3 protein: CASTKGAGSQPQHF
D gene: TRBD1
V gene: TRBV6-1
clone size: few
J gene: TRBJ1-5

CDR3 DNA: TGTGCCAGCAGTGTCGGGGGATACACTGAAGCTTTCTTT
CDR3 protein: CASSVGGYTEAFF
D gene: -
V gene: TRBV6-5
clone size: -
J gene: TRBJ1-1

CDR3 DNA: TGTGCCAGCAAGGCAGGGGCGTTCACCGGGGAGCTGTTTTTT
CDR3 protein: CASKAGAFTGELFF
D gene: -
V gene: TRBV6-5
clone size: -
J gene: TRBJ2-2

CDR3 DNA: TGTGCCAGCAGCTTAGGGCAGGGTTTGACAGATACGCAGTATTTT
CDR3 protein: CASSLGQGLTDTQYF
D gene: -
V gene: TRBV11-2
clone size: -
J gene: TRBJ2-3

CDR3 DNA: TGCGCCAGCAGCTTGGGGGGGACAGCGCCCTACGAGCAGTACTTC
CDR3 protein: CASSLGGTAPYEQYF
D gene: TRBD1
V gene: TRBV5-1
clone size: -
J gene: TRBJ2-7

CDR3 DNA: TGCAGCGTTGGGGGGGAGGGTCTTGAAGCTTTCTTT
CDR3 protein: CSVGGEGLEAFF
D gene: -
V gene: TRBV29-1
clone size: -
J gene: TRBJ1-1

CDR3 DNA: TGTGCCAGCAGCATAGGACAGGGACCCTACAATGAGCAGTTCTTC
CDR3 protein: CASSIGQGPYNEQFF
D gene: TRBD1
V gene: TRBV2
clone size: few
J gene: TRBJ2-1

CDR3 DNA: TGTGCCAGCAGTTACTCGGCGGAGGGAACGGGTTCACCCCTCCACTTT
CDR3 protein: CASSYSAEGTGSPLHF
D gene: -
V gene: TRBV6-5
clone size: -
J gene: TRBJ1-6

CDR3 DNA: TGTGCCAGCAGTTTAGGATTCGGGGGGCCCCACTACGAGCAGTACTTC
CDR3 protein: CASSLGFGGPHYEQYF
D gene: -
V gene: TRBV27
clone size: -
J gene: TRBJ2-7

CDR3 DNA: TGTGCCAGCAGCTTAGAAAGGGGGACCCAGTACTTC
CDR3 protein: CASSLERGTQYF
D gene: -
V gene: TRBV11-2
clone size: few
J gene: TRBJ2-5

CDR3 DNA: TGTGCCAGCAGCCGCGCTTACTATGGCTACACCTTC
CDR3 protein: CASSRAYYGYTF
D gene: -
V gene: TRBV11-2
clone size: -
J gene: TRBJ1-2

CDR3 DNA: TGTGCCTGGAGTAAGACAGGGTTGGCCTATAGCAATCAGCCCCAGCATTTT
CDR3 protein: CAWSKTGLAYSNQPQHF
D gene: TRBD1
V gene: TRBV30
clone size: -
J gene: TRBJ1-5

CDR3 DNA: TGTGCCAGCAGCTACCCACTAGCGGGGGGGCCTCATGAGCAGTTCTTC
CDR3 protein: CASSYPLAGGPHEQFF
D gene: TRBD2
V gene: TRBV7-3
clone size: -
J gene: TRBJ2-1

CDR3 DNA: TGTGCCAGTACCGCGGGACCTCCTTACAATGAGCAGTTCTTC
CDR3 protein: CASTAGPPYNEQFF
D gene: -
V gene: TRBV19
clone size: -
J gene: TRBJ2-1

CDR3 DNA: TGTGCCACCAGGACAGGGGCGAGGACTGAAGCTTTCTTT
CDR3 protein: CATRTGARTEAFF
D gene: TRBD1
V gene: TRBV6-5
clone size: -
J gene: TRBJ1-1

CDR3 DNA: TGTGCCAGTAGTATAGACCCGCCGGGACAGGGAATGGAGACCCAGTACTTC
CDR3 protein: CASSIDPPGQGMETQYF
D gene: TRBD1
V gene: TRBV19
clone size: -
J gene: TRBJ2-5

CDR3 DNA: TGTGCCAGCAGGAAACTAGCGGGGGCTAACACCGGGGAGCTGTTTTTT
CDR3 protein: CASRKLAGANTGELFF
D gene: TRBD2
V gene: TRBV2
clone size: -
J gene: TRBJ2-2

CDR3 DNA: TGTGCCAGTAGTATAGAGCGGACTAGCGGGAAAAATGAGCAGTTCTTC
CDR3 protein: CASSIERTSGKNEQFF
D gene: TRBD2
V gene: TRBV19
clone size: once
J gene: TRBJ2-1

CDR3 DNA: TGTGCCAGCAGTCCTAGCGGGAGCTCCTACAATGAGCAGTTCTTC
CDR3 protein: CASSPSGSSYNEQFF
D gene: TRBD2
V gene: TRBV27
clone size: -
J gene: TRBJ2-1

CDR3 DNA: TGTGCCAGCAGTTCCCCCGGGACAGGGTTAAACTATGGCTACACCTTC
CDR3 protein: CASSSPGTGLNYGYTF
D gene: TRBD1
V gene: TRBV27
clone size: -
J gene: TRBJ1-2

CDR3 DNA: TGTGCCAGCTCACCGAATAAGGGACTAGCGAATGGAGAGCAGTACTTC
CDR3 protein: CASSPNKGLANGEQYF
D gene: TRBD2
V gene: TRBV18
clone size: -
J gene: TRBJ2-7

CDR3 DNA: TGCGCCAGCAGCCAGTCCCAGGAAGCGGGGGGTACAGATACGCAGTATTTT
CDR3 protein: CASSQSQEAGGTDTQYF
D gene: TRBD2
V gene: TRBV4-3
clone size: many
J gene: TRBJ2-3

CDR3 DNA: TGTGCCAGCAGCGCAGGACAGCACCCACCCTACGAGCAGTACTTC
CDR3 protein: CASSAGQHPPYEQYF
D gene: -
V gene: TRBV9
clone size: -
J gene: TRBJ2-7

CDR3 DNA: TGCGCCAGTTGCCCGGGACAGGGCTCCGAGCAGTACTTC
CDR3 protein: CASCPGQGSEQYF
D gene: TRBD1
V gene: TRBV10-1
clone size: few
J gene: TRBJ2-7

CDR3 DNA: TGTGCCAGCAGCTTGGACCAGGGGTGGACTGAAGCTTTCTTT
CDR3 protein: CASSLDQGWTEAFF
D gene: -
V gene: TRBV5-6
clone size: -
J gene: TRBJ1-1

CDR3 DNA: TGCGCCAGCAGCTTGGGTAGCGGGGGGTCCTCCTACGAGCAGTACTTC
CDR3 protein: CASSLGSGGSSYEQYF
D gene: TRBD2
V gene: TRBV5-1
clone size: -
J gene: TRBJ2-7

CDR3 DNA: TGCGCCAGCAGCTTGGTACGGGGGAACACCGGGGAGCTGTTTTTT
CDR3 protein: CASSLVRGNTGELFF
D gene: -
V gene: TRBV5-1
clone size: -
J gene: TRBJ2-2

CDR3 DNA: TGCGCCAGCAGCTTGGGGGGGACAGGAACCTACGAGCAGTACTTC
CDR3 protein: CASSLGGTGTYEQYF
D gene: TRBD1
V gene: TRBV5-1
clone size: few
J gene: TRBJ2-7

CDR3 DNA: TGTGCCTGGGCCCGGGACAGGCAAGAGACCCAGTACTTC
CDR3 protein: CAWARDRQETQYF
D gene: TRBD1
V gene: TRBV30
clone size: -
J gene: TRBJ2-5

CDR3 DNA: TGTGCCAGCAGCCCCTCCCGGCTCGGGGGATACGAGCAGTACTTC
CDR3 protein: CASSPSRLGGYEQYF
D gene: -
V gene: TRBV7-3
clone size: -
J gene: TRBJ2-7

CDR3 DNA: TGTGCCAGCAGTCCTACAGGGTTTCGAAACTATGGCTACACCTTC
CDR3 protein: CASSPTGFRNYGYTF
D gene: -
V gene: TRBV27
clone size: -
J gene: TRBJ1-2

CDR3 DNA: TGTGCCAGCGGTACTAGCGGGAGTACCAACGAGCAGTACTTC
CDR3 protein: CASGTSGSTNEQYF
D gene: TRBD2
V gene: TRBV6-1
clone size: -
J gene: TRBJ2-7

CDR3 DNA: TGTGCCAGCAGCTTAGCGGCCACAGGGGTTTCTCATTCACCCCTCCACTTT
CDR3 protein: CASSLAATGVSHSPLHF
D gene: TRBD1
V gene: TRBV7-2
clone size: once
J gene: TRBJ1-6

CDR3 DNA: TGCGCCAGCAGCTTGGGCACAGGGTACGACGAGCAGTACTTC
CDR3 protein: CASSLGTGYDEQYF
D gene: -
V gene: TRBV5-1
clone size: once
J gene: TRBJ2-7

CDR3 DNA: TGTGCCACCAGCAGTTCTCAGGGACTAGCGGGAGGGAATCCATGGGAGACCCAGTACTTC
CDR3 protein: CATSSSQGLAGGNPWETQYF
D gene: TRBD2
V gene: TRBV15
clone size: -
J gene: TRBJ2-5

CDR3 DNA: TGTGCCAGCAACAAAACCGGGACAGGGGTGGGCAATGAGCAGTTCTTC
CDR3 protein: CASNKTGTGVGNEQFF
D gene: -
V gene: TRBV21-1
clone size: -
J gene: TRBJ2-1

CDR3 DNA: TGTGCCAGCTCACACTTACTAGCGGGAGAAATCACAGATACGCAGTATTTT
CDR3 protein: CASSHLLAGEITDTQYF
D gene: TRBD2
V gene: TRBV18
clone size: -
J gene: TRBJ2-3

CDR3 DNA: TGCGCCAGCAGCCAAGTCGGTCGGGGGAACACTGAAGCTTTCTTT
CDR3 protein: CASSQVGRGNTEAFF
D gene: -
V gene: TRBV4-1
clone size: -
J gene: TRBJ1-1

CDR3 DNA: TGTGCCAGCAGTTACCGGAAGCAGGGAGATACGCAGTATTTT
CDR3 protein: CASSYRKQGDTQYF
D gene: -
V gene: TRBV6-7
clone size: -
J gene: TRBJ2-3

CDR3 DNA: TGTGCCAGCAGTTACTCGATTCAGGGCCTGGAAAAACTGTTTTTT
CDR3 protein: CASSYSIQGLEKLFF
D gene: -
V gene: TRBV6-5
clone size: -
J gene: TRBJ1-4